This T cell receptor beta chain derives from a study of graft-versus-host responses after intestinal transplantation (dated by TCRdb to the early 2020s). Study-wide context: Multivisceral, liver-intestinal, or isolated intestinal transplants were received by the recipients. Anti-thymocyte globulin induction was given to all recipients, followed by maintenance tacrolimus and steroids for two to four years. Graft-versus-host and host-versus-graft alloreactive T cell clones were tracked in the graft, circulation and bone marrow after intestinal transplantation using bulk TCR-beta CDR3 sequencing. To identify alloreactive clones, pre-transplant mixed lymphocyte reaction products were sequenced and then compared with unstimulated pre-transplant donor and recipient T cells. The cohort enrolled 24 intestinal transplant recipients including one retransplant, and a few patients lacking pretransplant specimens were excluded. A peak of at least 4% donor T cells among recipient peripheral blood mononuclear cells was the definition used for donor T cell macrochimerism. Samples from a few later patients were sequenced in-house on an Illumina MiSeq with MiXCR processing rather than by the commercial service.

CDR1 and CDR2 are drawn from the germline V gene: MDHEN, SYDVKM. The CDR3 sequence holds 14 residues, the cysteine and phenylalanine included. Only the CDR3 DNA is retained, 42 bases long and in frame from the first base. V and J are truncated by 9 bases and 1 base respectively, leaving an intervening sequence of 15 bases. The time point label, as the study defines it: cells obtained before transplantation from donor or recipient. CD3+CD4+ and CD3+CD8+ populations were FACS-sorted from unstimulated pre-transplant donor and recipient cells taken from spleen or lymph nodes. The method was the immunoSEQ multiplex PCR assay. In most patients, genomic DNA was isolated using the Qiagen DNeasy Blood and Tissue Kit and sent frozen to Adaptive Biotechnologies for TCR sequencing. For most patients, high-throughput TCR-beta CDR3 sequencing of genomic DNA was performed by Adaptive Biotechnologies. The published analysis was carried out like this. TCR sequencing data were retrieved from Adaptive's ImmunoSEQ software for 15 to 20 patients, whereas three other patients were processed with MiXCR and VDJtools. CD4 versus CD8 sorting errors were corrected by removing sequences found in both subsets at a frequency ratio below 5:1. CDR3 nucleotide sequences shared between donor and recipient were removed because the origin of such sequences could not be assigned. To be classed as alloreactive, a clone needed at least 2-fold expansion over unstimulated cells and a minimum CFSE-low frequency of 0.002% (template counts) or 0.001% (read counts). Mappable clones were those detected in sequenced pre-transplant spleen, lymph node, or MLR CFSE-low populations of the donor or recipient. Cumulative frequency of alloreactive clones was calculated as a percentage of all sequences weighted by copy number. Drawn from immuneACCESS, this table holds only the in-frame rearrangements with V and J called that TCRdb kept. Clones are partly lost; checked studies trace under half to an unresolved V gene and leave the rest unexplained. Clonal size and the V and J genes are those of that table, whereas D and trimming came from the DNA. The sample table shows about 120,000 clones, and just under 95% are seen once. Of the sample, 1.2% is held by the ten largest clones.

What the authors observed across the whole study: Early after transplant, peak levels of circulating GvH clones were found to be associated with declines in HvG clones. GvH clones turned up in recipient bone marrow, with some appearing earlier in ileal mucosa or blood, a pattern consistent with an intestinal mucosal origin. In the allografts of patients with donor T cell macrochimerism, GvH to HvG T cell clonal ratios were high. Conclusions were limited by the relatively low number and heterogeneity of intestinal transplant patients.

Regarding this clone: No antigen is known for it. The sample holds no much larger clone one base away, and base qualities are not on file.

This receptor was obtained from a human donor who was the organ donor for an intestinal transplant. The sequenced sample was unstimulated CD8+ T cells sorted from spleen or lymph node cells, obtained before transplant. This sequence uses TRBV28 and TRBJ1-1; the D gene lacks a confident call. The DNA reads TGTGCCAGTCTTTTGACTCGAGGGAACACTGAAGCTTTCTTT. Translated, this is CASLLTRGNTEAFF.